These 30 T cell receptor beta chains originate from one sample sequenced in a study of early T cells in non-severe SARS-CoV-2 infection. A single record per CDR3 protein comes from TCRdb applying MiXCR to the 5' RACE reads. The sample has about 80,000 distinct CDR3 sequences, 5% seen once. This specimen was whole blood, taken at baseline. Receptors originate from an adult who was a healthcare worker with PCR-confirmed SARS-CoV-2 infection or an uninfected control (not recorded which).

In its sample, this clonotype was seen many times. The chain combines TRBV12-3 or TRBV12-4 with TRBJ2-3; D gene unclear. Deletions cut 5 bases from V and 5 bases from J, with 17 bases between. CDR3 length equals 15 residues. CDR3 DNA: TGTGCCAGCAGTGCAGGTCGACCCGGCGGAGATACGCAGTATTTT. Translated: CASSAGRPGGDTQYF.

This clonotype occurred many times. The CDR3, as DNA: TGTGCCAGCAGTTTTACGCCCACGGGGTACTATAATTCACCCCTCCACTTT. Translation gives CASSFTPTGYYNSPLHF. The chain couples TRBV27 to TRBJ1-6, with D uncertain. In germline, CDR1 is MNHEY, CDR2 SMNVEV (reference sequence). Between the trimmed V and J ends, which lost 3 bases and 3 bases, there was a span of 15 bases. The length of the CDR3 is 17 residues.

This clonotype was observed many times. V gene TRBV3-1 combines with J gene TRBJ1-3, with no clear D. Germline V gives CDR1 LGHDT, CDR2 YNNKEL (reference sequence). CDR3 length: 15 amino acids. Between the trimmed V and J ends, which lost 1 base and 0 bases, there was a span of 7 bases. The CDR3 here is CASSQVGSSGNTIYF. The CDR3 nucleotides are TGTGCCAGCAGCCAAGTGGGGAGCTCTGGAAACACCATATATTTT.

Ten or more counts support this clonotype. The chain employs TRBV29-1 and TRBJ1-3; D is undetermined. The V end was cut by 4 bases, the J end by 1 base, with 8 bases between. The CDR3 extends over 13 amino acids. CDR1 is SQVTM, CDR2 ANQGSEA, per germline. In nucleotides, the CDR3 is TGCAGCGTTGGCTTGGTATCTGGAAACACCATATATTTT. This encodes CSVGLVSGNTIYF. The variable domain in full, with the rest retrieved from reference TRBV29-1 and TRBJ1-3, is SAVISQKPSRDICQRGTSLTIQCQVDSQVTMMFWYRQQPGQSLTLIATANQGSEATYESGFVIDKFPISRPNLTFSTLTVSNMSPEDSSIYLCSVGLVSGNTIYFGEGSWLTVV.

V and J are TRBV2 and TRBJ1-1, with TRBD1 identical over 9 bases. The CDR3 contains 13 residues. The V and J ends lost 6 bases and 4 bases, in that order; junction bases with no gene match: 3. The germline V gene encodes CDR1 SNHLY and CDR2 FYNNEI. CDR3 in amino acids: CASRDRGFTEAFF. Written as DNA, the CDR3 is TGTGCCAGCAGGGACAGGGGTTTCACTGAAGCTTTCTTT.

To note about this clonotype: This may stem from a read error, because a much larger clone lies one nucleotide away. The chain is built from TRBV7-6 and TRBJ1-1; TRBD1 matches 7 bases. The CDR3 covers 15 residues. The germline CDR1 and CDR2 sequences are SGHVS and FNYEAQ. The CDR3 region has the DNA TGTGTCAGCAGCCTCAGCCACAGGGGCGACACTGAAGCTTTCTTT. Amino acids: CVSSLSHRGDTEAFF.

V gene TRBV28 combines with J gene TRBJ2-7; D is unclear. The CDR3 loop spans 12 amino acids. V was pared by 3 bases and J by 3 bases, with 6 bases between. Germline loops: CDR1 MDHEN, CDR2 SYDVKM. This CDR3 is CASSFLDYEQYF. CDR3 DNA sequence: TGTGCCAGCAGTTTCCTCGACTACGAGCAGTACTTC.

This clonotype has more than one count but fewer than ten. The V and J genes are TRBV7-6 and TRBJ1-2, with 7 bases fitting TRBD1. Trimming took 5 bases from V and 0 from J; bases not matched to a gene: 9. CDR1 SGHVS and CDR2 FNYEAQ come from the germline V gene. The CDR3 is made up of 16 amino acids. CDR3 nucleotides: TGTGCCAGCAGCCCTAGTCGGGACAGACCTAACTATGGCTACACCTTC. Protein: CASSPSRDRPNYGYTF.

This clonotype has only a few counts. The CDR3 DNA reads as TGCAGTGCTCCCGGGGGGAGCGCTGAAGCTTTCTTT. This codes for CSAPGGSAEAFF. This chain uses TRBV20-1 with TRBJ1-1; possible D gene TRBD1, 5 bases. Trimming stripped 5 bases from V and 6 bases from J, with 13 bases between. In germline, CDR1 is DFQATT, CDR2 SNEGSKA (reference sequence). The CDR3 extends over 12 amino acids.

This clonotype showed up many times. CDR3 loop: CASSSSALASDNEQFF. CDR3 in DNA: TGTGCCAGCAGCTCCTCGGCATTAGCGTCGGACAATGAGCAGTTCTTC. The chain carries TRBV7-9 and TRBJ2-1; D is possibly TRBD2 (5 bases). Trimming took off 4 bases at V and 5 bases at J, with 18 bases between the two ends. The V gene's germline CDR1 is SEHNR and CDR2 FQNEAQ (reference sequence). CDR3 length: 16 residues. Full variable domain (outside the CDR3, taken from reference TRBV7-9 and TRBJ2-1): DTGVSQNPRHKITKRGQNVTFRCDPISEHNRLYWYRQTLGQGPEFLTYFQNEAQLEKSRLLSDRFSAERPKGSFSTLEIQRTEQGDSAMYLCASSSSALASDNEQFFGPGTRLTVL.

On this clonotype itself: A read error is possible here, since a much larger clone lies one base away. The chain has TRBV10-3 and TRBJ2-2; D gene uncertain. The CDR3 runs 14 residues. The germline CDR1 and CDR2 sequences are ENHRY and SYGVKD. The CDR3 is CVTEKGPNTGELFF. CDR3 DNA: TGTGTCACCGAAAAGGGCCCGAACACCGGGGAGCTGTTTTTT.

This clonotype was detected many times. CDR3 protein: CASSLPRTMNTEAFF. CDR3 in DNA: TGTGCCAGCAGTTTACCGCGGACCATGAACACTGAAGCTTTCTTT. The chain joins TRBV28 to TRBJ1-1; D is ambiguous. Germline V CDR1 and CDR2: MDHEN, SYDVKM. Trimming removed 2 bases at V and 0 bases at J, with 10 bases between. This CDR3 is 15 amino acids long.

This clonotype was seen at least ten times. The V and J genes are TRBV12-3 or TRBV12-4 and TRBJ1-3; no clear D gene. V dropped 3 bases and J dropped 2 bases, with 2 bases sitting between them. This CDR3 is built from 12 residues. CDR3 coding DNA: TGTGCCAGCAGTTTCGCTGGAAACACCATATATTTT. It is translated as CASSFAGNTIYF.

This clonotype is medium-sized within its sample. V usage is TRBV15 and J usage is TRBJ2-1; TRBD2 matches 8 bases. V lost 5 bases, J lost 8 bases, and 11 bases stayed unmatched. The CDR3 has 15 residues. CDR1 LNHNV and CDR2 YYDKDF come from the germline V gene (reference sequence). The DNA for the CDR3 is TGTGCCACCAGCGGTGAGGGGACTAGTGGCGATGAGCAGTTCTTC. Translating it yields CATSGEGTSGDEQFF.

There are many counts of this clonotype. The chain joins TRBV5-1 to TRBJ1-2, with TRBD1 matching 9 bases. CDR1 is SGHRS, CDR2 YFSETQ, per germline. The length of the CDR3 is 14 residues. V was clipped by 3 bases and J by 4 bases; unmatched bases: 4. The CDR3 sequence: CASSSMDRGYGYTF. The CDR3 coding sequence is TGCGCCAGCAGCTCTATGGACAGGGGCTATGGCTACACCTTC. Looking up the rest from reference TRBV5-1 and TRBJ1-2 gives the full variable domain: KAGVTQTPRYLIKTRGQQVTLSCSPISGHRSVSWYQQTPGQGLQFLFEYFSETQRNKGNFPGRFSGRQFSNSRSEMNVSTLELGDSALYLCASSSMDRGYGYTFGSGTRLTVV.

This clonotype is deemed medium-sized. The V call is TRBV6-5, the J call TRBJ1-2; 9 positions agree with TRBD1. Germline V CDR1 and CDR2: MNHEY, SVGAGI. CDR3 length equals 15 residues. J lost 6 bases, V lost 2 bases, and 7 bases had no gene match. The CDR3 reads CASSYQTGGGDGYTF. CDR3 DNA sequence: TGTGCCAGCAGTTACCAAACAGGGGGCGGGGATGGCTACACCTTC.

The chain uses TRBV7-9 and TRBJ2-7, with 7 bases matching TRBD1. The CDR3 covers 14 residues. V shed 5 bases, J shed 2 bases, and the junction held 6 bases outside the gene matches. CDR1 and CDR2 (germline): SEHNR, FQNEAQ (reference sequence). The chain's CDR3 is CASSVPGQTYEQYF. As DNA, the CDR3 is TGTGCCAGCAGCGTACCGGGACAGACCTACGAGCAGTACTTC.

This clonotype was detected ten times or more. The chain uses TRBV24-1 and TRBJ1-5; D not certain. The CDR3 sequence is 12 residues long. Germline assignment: CDR1 KGHDR and CDR2 SFDVKD. Trimming took off 7 bases at V and 3 bases at J, with 6 bases between the two ends. CDR3: CATSLNNQPQHF. The DNA for the CDR3 is TGTGCCACCAGCCTCAACAATCAGCCCCAGCATTTT.

V and J are TRBV5-6 and TRBJ1-1; the D is unclear. The length of the CDR3 is 11 residues. The V gene lost 7 bases and the J gene lost 7 bases, with 11 bases spanning the gap. The germline CDR1 and CDR2 sequences are SGHDT and YYEEEE. The DNA of the CDR3 is TGTGCCAGCGGTGAGGCGGGTGAAGCTTTCTTT. Its translation is CASGEAGEAFF.

This clonotype was observed a handful of times. The V and J genes are TRBV10-3 and TRBJ2-7, with 8 bases lining up with TRBD1. CDR3 length equals 16 residues. V dropped 3 bases and J dropped 0; count of bases not matched to a gene: 7. The germline V gene encodes CDR1 ENHRY and CDR2 SYGVKD. The CDR3, as DNA: TGTGCCATCAGTGACGACCGGGACAGGAGCTCCTACGAGCAGTACTTC. Protein sequence: CAISDDRDRSSYEQYF.

This clonotype came up many times. The V and J genes are TRBV4-2 and TRBJ2-1; TRBD1 might be the D (5 bases). CDR3 length equals 18 residues. Per the germline V gene, CDR1 is LGHNA and CDR2 is YNFKEQ. V gave up 4 bases and J gave up 2 bases, with 21 bases separating them. In DNA form, the CDR3 reads TGTGCCAGCAGCCGACAGCCCCTTCTAGGGGAACCCTACAATGAGCAGTTCTTC. It yields the protein CASSRQPLLGEPYNEQFF.

This clonotype was picked up many times. The rearrangement joins TRBV6-2 or TRBV6-3 to TRBJ1-3, with D possibly TRBD1 on 5 matching bases. V was clipped by 5 bases and J by 3 bases, with 14 bases between them. CDR1 MNHEY and CDR2 SVGEGT come from the germline V gene. The CDR3 contains 15 residues. For the CDR3, the DNA is TGTGCCAGCAGTGTTGGGACGAGTGTTGGAAACACCATATATTTT. Residues: CASSVGTSVGNTIYF.

The rearrangement uses TRBV5-4 and TRBJ2-7, with D hard to call. Trimming cost V 3 bases and J 5 bases, with 9 bases left between them. Germline assignment: CDR1 SGHNT and CDR2 YYREEE (reference sequence). The CDR3 totals 12 residues. This CDR3 is CASSSSINEQYF. The CDR3 bases are TGTGCCAGCAGCTCTTCAATTAACGAGCAGTACTTC.

This clonotype was seen many times. DNA of the CDR3: TGTGCCAGCGGGGAACAGGGAACAGATACGCAGTATTTT. Translating it yields CASGEQGTDTQYF. The chain uses TRBV7-9 and TRBJ2-3; D possibly corresponds to TRBD1 (6 bases). V lost 8 bases and J 3 bases, leaving 12 bases between the germline ends. Germline CDR1 and CDR2: SEHNR and FQNEAQ (reference sequence). The CDR3 totals 13 residues.

This clonotype was seen more than once but under ten times. The chain's CDR3 is CASSSSLASGSSYNEQFF. The CDR3 bases are TGTGCCAGCAGCTCTAGCCTGGCTAGCGGTTCCTCCTACAATGAGCAGTTCTTC. The rearrangement joins TRBV12-3 or TRBV12-4 to TRBJ2-1, with 7 bases lining up with TRBD2. Unmatched junction bases numbered 14, after V lost 6 bases and J lost 0 bases. This CDR3 has 18 amino acids.

This clonotype was observed many times. This sequence joins TRBV19 and TRBJ2-7, with 10 nucleotides matching TRBD1. With 4 bases clipped from V and 5 bases from J, the junction kept 11 bases outside the gene matches. Germline CDR1 LNHDA, CDR2 SQIVND (reference sequence). The CDR3 covers 16 residues. This chain's CDR3 is CASSTTGTGERNEQYF. Written as DNA, the CDR3 is TGTGCCAGTAGTACCACCGGGACAGGGGAAAGAAACGAGCAGTACTTC.

This sequence joins TRBV5-4 and TRBJ1-2; D not certain. V was cut by 4 bases and J by 3 bases, with 7 bases left in between. Germline V gene data show CDR1 as SGHNT and CDR2 as YYREEE (reference sequence). CDR3 length: 12 amino acids. CDR3 DNA sequence: TGTGCCAGCAGCCAGGACTACTATGGCTACACCTTC. Translated: CASSQDYYGYTF.

This clonotype was counted at least ten times. V and J are TRBV7-3 and TRBJ1-6; maybe TRBD1 (6 bases). V lost 5 bases and J lost 10, with 15 bases in between. The CDR3 contains 14 residues. The germline V gene has CDR1 SGHTA and CDR2 FQGTGA. This CDR3 is CASSRTAAGSPLHF. CDR3 DNA sequence: TGTGCCAGCAGCCGGACAGCGGCGGGATCACCCCTCCACTTT.

In this sample, this clonotype turned up a few times. J is TRBJ1-5 and V is TRBV2, with 10 nucleotides matching TRBD1. Germline V gene lookup returns CDR1 SNHLY and CDR2 FYNNEI. The J segment lost 2 bases and the V segment lost 6 bases, leaving 4 bases of the junction unmatched. The CDR3 covers 15 residues. CDR3 sequence: CASRGTGAGNQPQHF. CDR3 nucleotides: TGTGCCAGCAGGGGGACAGGGGCCGGCAATCAGCCCCAGCATTTT.

This clonotype was observed at least ten times. The chain is built from TRBV6-5 and TRBJ2-7, with TRBD2 matching over 13 bases. This CDR3 has 16 amino acids. CDR1 MNHEY and CDR2 SVGAGI come from the germline V gene. The trim removed 0 bases at V and 6 bases at J, leaving 5 bases unmatched. The CDR3 loop reads CASSYSGGTSGAEQYF. CDR3 nucleotide sequence: TGTGCCAGCAGTTACTCCGGGGGGACTAGCGGGGCCGAGCAGTACTTC.